This entry lists 2 T cell receptor beta chains sequenced from one sample in a study of shared clonotypes between healthy human individuals. Profiled with immunoSEQ multiplex PCR; TCRdb holds only in-frame clones, not every one. The sample lists hundreds of thousands of clones; 90% to 96% were seen once. Sequencing input: naive CD4+ T cells sorted from blood. Subset of the sample: CD45RA+ positively selected. The receptors here all came from a woman in her twenties or thirties in good health.

The V call is TRBV7-8, the J call TRBJ2-1; TRBD1 or TRBD2 may be the D gene (5 bases each). Germline CDR1 and CDR2: SGHVS and FQNEAQ. The CDR3 contains 17 residues. V lost 5 bases and J 0 bases, leaving 17 bases between the germline ends. The CDR3 sequence: CASSPPGPTSSYNEQFF. CDR3 DNA: TGTGCCAGCAGCCCACCGGGGCCGACAAGCTCCTACAATGAGCAGTTCTTC.

The gene calls are TRBV21-1 and TRBJ1-6; TRBD1 reflects the table's D call only, with no check against the DNA. TRBV21-1 is a documented pseudogene. The CDR3 is 19 amino acids. CDR3 amino acids: CASSKVRQGDSSYNSPLHF. CDR3 coding DNA: TGTGCCAGCAGCAAAGTCCGACAGGGGGACAGCTCCTATAATTCACCCCTCCACTTT.